This T cell receptor beta chain is drawn from a study of blood T cell repertoires in COVID-19. Study details: Samples taken during acute and convalescent COVID-19 were collected in the United States, Italy and Spain.

This clone appeared once. CDR1 and CDR2 from the germline V gene are SNHLY and FYNNEI. V was pared by 9 bases and J by 11 bases, with 10 bases of the junction left unmatched. There are 12 residues in the CDR3. Data came from immunoSEQ multiplex PCR; TCRdb stores just in-frame clones and leaves some out. Here the sample spans tens of thousands of clones, roughly 85% being singletons. Sequenced sample: peripheral blood. This sequence was found in a human donor in a cohort sampled during active COVID-19. The rearrangement uses TRBV2 and TRBJ2-5, with 9 bases fitting TRBD2. The CDR3 nucleotides are TGTGCCAGGGCCCCAGCGGGGGGCGGACAGTACTTC. This sequence encodes CARAPAGGGQYF.